A selection of T cell receptor beta chains follows, all from one sample in a study of shared clonotypes between healthy human individuals. Sequencing used immunoSEQ multiplex PCR; TCRdb keeps in-frame clones, though not all of them. The top ten clones hold 0.1% to 0.15% of a sample with some 2,000,000 clones, 85% to 95% of them seen once. The sequenced sample was naive CD4+ T cells sorted from blood. The receptors stem from a man aged 18 to 30 in good health. Each CDR3 is given with its conserved first and last residue. Each record gives: J gene, D gene, V gene, clone size, CDR3 protein, CDR3 DNA. The D gene is left open where the match is weak. The size field is filled for only some rows; it gives once, few, many or a size class.

TRBJ2-7 TRBD1 TRBV7-6 NA CASSPWDRLSSYEQYF TGTGCCAGCAGCCCTTGGGACAGGCTCAGCTCCTACGAGCAGTACTTC
TRBJ1-1 NA TRBV9 NA CASSPTTGNTEAFF TGTGCCAGCAGCCCTACAACGGGGAACACTGAAGCTTTCTTT
TRBJ2-7 TRBD2 TRBV28 NA CASSSGLAGGREQYF TGTGCCAGCAGTTCAGGACTAGCGGGGGGGCGCGAGCAGTACTTC
TRBJ2-3 NA TRBV28 NA CASSSLAVDTQYF TGTGCCAGCAGTTCACTAGCCGTAGATACGCAGTATTTT
TRBJ2-1 NA TRBV11-1 once CASSLEQTVNEQFF TGTGCCAGCAGCTTAGAACAGACCGTCAATGAGCAGTTCTTC
TRBJ1-2 NA TRBV2 NA CASSYRQVTNYGYTF TGTGCCAGCAGTTATCGACAGGTTACTAACTATGGCTACACCTTC
TRBJ2-6 NA TRBV28 NA CASTDRTASVLTF TGTGCCAGCACAGACAGGACCGCTTCCGTCCTGACTTTC
TRBJ2-5 TRBD2 TRBV5-1 NA CASSFDRLAAETQYF TGCGCCAGCAGCTTCGACCGACTAGCGGCGGAGACCCAGTACTTC
TRBJ2-7 TRBD2 TRBV7-2 NA CASSLLGGSSYEQYF TGTGCCAGCAGCTTACTGGGCGGGAGCTCCTACGAGCAGTACTTC
TRBJ2-1 TRBD2 TRBV28 NA CASSSAGGNSYNEQFF TGTGCCAGCAGCTCTGCGGGGGGCAACTCCTACAATGAGCAGTTCTTC
TRBJ2-3 NA TRBV5-1 NA CASSGRGLTDTQYF TGCGCCAGCAGCGGTCGGGGACTCACAGATACGCAGTATTTT
TRBJ2-5 NA TRBV11-2 NA CASSPRDWYQETQYF TGTGCCAGCAGCCCCAGGGACTGGTATCAAGAGACCCAGTACTTC
TRBJ1-6 TRBD1 TRBV7-9 NA CASSGGQGHSPLHF TGTGCCAGCAGCGGGGGACAGGGTCACTCACCCCTCCACTTT
TRBJ2-1 NA TRBV6-4 NA CASSESYGGYNEQFF TGTGCCAGCAGTGAGTCCTACGGGGGTTACAATGAGCAGTTCTTC
TRBJ1-4 NA TRBV10-1 NA CASKDRCPLNEKLFF TGCGCCAGCAAAGACAGGTGCCCCCTTAATGAAAAACTGTTTTTT
TRBJ2-7 NA TRBV30 NA CAWSGTGVGEQYF TGTGCCTGGAGTGGAACGGGGGTCGGGGAGCAGTACTTC
TRBJ1-3 NA TRBV5-8 NA CASSLAKGRRDAGNTIYF TGTGCCAGCAGCTTGGCCAAGGGCAGGAGGGACGCTGGAAACACCATATATTTT
TRBJ1-2 NA TRBV7-2 NA CASSPLGTADYGYTF TGTGCCAGCAGCCCACTGGGAACAGCCGACTATGGCTACACCTTC
TRBJ1-4 TRBD1 TRBV7-9 NA CASSKGTGETTNEKLFF TGTGCCAGCAGCAAGGGGACAGGGGAGACAACTAATGAAAAACTGTTTTTT
TRBJ2-3 TRBD2 TRBV30 NA CAWSALGRGLTDTQYF TGTGCCTGGAGTGCATTAGGGAGGGGCCTCACAGATACGCAGTATTTT
TRBJ2-3 TRBD1 TRBV7-8 NA CASSLLVGQGVTDTQYF TGTGCCAGCAGCTTATTGGTTGGACAGGGAGTCACAGATACGCAGTATTTT
TRBJ2-7 NA TRBV29-1 NA CSVVRGSSYEQYF TGCAGCGTTGTCCGGGGCAGCTCCTACGAGCAGTACTTC
TRBJ2-2 NA TRBV18 NA CASSPGTGSTGELFF TGTGCCAGCTCACCAGGAACAGGGAGCACCGGGGAGCTGTTTTTT
TRBJ2-7 NA TRBV18 once CASSPSVTYEQYF TGTGCCAGCTCACCTTCGGTCACCTACGAGCAGTACTTC
TRBJ2-3 TRBD2 TRBV4-2 NA CASSHGLAGGPNSDTQYF TGTGCCAGCAGCCACGGACTAGCGGGGGGGCCAAATTCAGATACGCAGTATTTT
TRBJ2-7 TRBD1 TRBV7-6 NA CASSLGQGAYYEQYF TGTGCCAGCAGCTTAGGACAGGGAGCTTACTACGAGCAGTACTTC
TRBJ1-1 NA TRBV9 many CASSVGNTIRVGAEAFF TGTGCCAGCAGCGTAGGAAACACAATCCGGGTAGGGGCTGAAGCTTTCTTT
TRBJ1-4 NA TRBV15 NA CATSRDGGGTNEKLFF TGTGCCACCAGCAGAGATGGGGGAGGAACTAATGAAAAACTGTTTTTT
TRBJ2-2 NA TRBV18 NA CASSPPQYGGTGELFF TGTGCCAGCTCACCACCGCAATATGGGGGGACCGGGGAGCTGTTTTTT
TRBJ2-5 TRBD1 TRBV25-1 NA CASRSQGAPRGETQYF TGTGCCAGCAGATCACAGGGGGCGCCCCGGGGAGAGACCCAGTACTTC
TRBJ2-3 NA TRBV5-1 NA CASSSTVGSLGDTQYF TGCGCCAGCAGCTCAACGGTGGGATCCTTAGGAGATACGCAGTATTTT
TRBJ1-5 TRBD1 TRBV19 NA CASSLDRDQPQHF TGTGCCAGTAGTCTGGACAGGGATCAGCCCCAGCATTTT
TRBJ2-3 TRBD1 TRBV5-1 NA CASSRNGQGGSTDTQYF TGCGCCAGCAGCCGAAACGGACAGGGCGGTAGCACAGATACGCAGTATTTT
TRBJ2-3 TRBD1 TRBV20-1 once CSQGEDTQYF TGCAGTCAGGGGGAAGATACGCAGTATTTT
TRBJ2-1 NA TRBV18 NA CASSPRVSSYNEQFF TGTGCCAGCTCGCCGAGGGTAAGCTCCTACAATGAGCAGTTCTTC
TRBJ1-1 NA TRBV29-1 NA CSVGTVNTEAFF TGCAGCGTTGGGACAGTGAACACTGAAGCTTTCTTT
TRBJ2-1 NA TRBV6-5 NA CASSYSRDNYNEQFF TGTGCCAGCAGTTACTCGCGGGACAACTACAATGAGCAGTTCTTC
TRBJ1-5 NA TRBV6-1 NA CASSEAPGSGNQPQHF TGTGCCAGCAGTGAAGCCCCGGGTAGCGGCAATCAGCCCCAGCATTTT
TRBJ1-4 NA TRBV18 NA CASSPSAANEKLFF TGTGCCAGCTCACCATCAGCGGCTAATGAAAAACTGTTTTTT
TRBJ1-1 NA TRBV15 NA CATSTDGRMNTEAFF TGTGCCACCAGCACCGATGGCAGAATGAACACTGAAGCTTTCTTT
TRBJ1-1 NA TRBV28 NA CASSITTATEAFF TGTGCCAGCAGCATAACGACAGCCACTGAAGCTTTCTTT
TRBJ1-5 NA TRBV6-4 NA CASSVDDSNQPQHF TGTGCCAGCAGCGTAGACGATAGCAATCAGCCCCAGCATTTT
TRBJ2-7 TRBD2 TRBV7-2 NA CASSLVGGMYYEQYF TGTGCCAGCAGCTTAGTCGGGGGGATGTACTACGAGCAGTACTTC